The 6 T cell receptor beta chains in this list originate from one sample, sequenced in a study of metastatic and nonmetastatic thyroid tumors. No patient had received any treatment before thyroid surgery. Through MiXCR, TCRdb re-clonotyped the PCR reads. The table records 4,700 or so clones, under 30% of them present only once. Sequencing input: tumor tissue. These receptors came from a male donor with papillary thyroid cancer or a benign thyroid nodule (not recorded which). Some clones in this sample may be carry-over from other donors' samples.

By proportion, this clone is large (0.1 to 1%). The junction shows a germline mismatch at one end, possibly a read error. The chain recombines TRBV2 with TRBJ2-7, with a weak D call TRBD1 (7 bases). The length of the CDR3 is 12 residues. Germline CDR1 reads SNHLY; CDR2 reads FYNNEI. CDR3 nucleotide sequence: TGTGCCAGCAGTGAAGCGGAGGGACAGCTCGACTTC. Translated, it gives CASSEAEGQLDF.

This clone is medium-sized within its sample. The rearrangement uses TRBV20-1 and TRBJ2-1; 8 positions agree with TRBD2. V was clipped by 3 bases and J by 6 bases; unmatched bases: 13. The CDR3 has 16 amino acids. Per germline, CDR1 DFQATT and CDR2 SNEGSKA (reference sequence). The CDR3 loop is CSASVQRELAFNEQFF. CDR3 DNA: TGCAGTGCTAGCGTCCAGCGGGAGTTGGCTTTCAATGAGCAGTTCTTC.

The chain recombines TRBV3-1 with TRBJ1-1; no definite D call. CDR1 LGHDT and CDR2 YNNKEL come from the germline V gene (reference sequence). V lost 1 base and J 0 bases, leaving 6 bases between the germline ends. This CDR3 is built from 14 residues. The CDR3 protein is CASSQAVMNTEAFF. The DNA of the CDR3 is TGTGCCAGCAGCCAAGCGGTCATGAACACTGAAGCTTTCTTT.

By sample fraction, this clone is large. The rearrangement joins TRBV28 to TRBJ2-2; the D is unclear. The CDR3 is made up of 15 amino acids. Trimming took off 8 bases at V and 1 base at J, with 14 bases between the two ends. In germline, CDR1 is MDHEN, CDR2 SYDVKM. The CDR3 DNA sequence: TGTGCCAGCTCCACTGAGGTGTGGAACACCGGGGAGCTGTTTTTT. Its protein is CASSTEVWNTGELFF.

This clone was counted a few times. The chain employs TRBV6-5 and TRBJ1-2; D is ambiguous. In germline, CDR1 is MNHEY, CDR2 SVGAGI. V lost 1 base and J 8 bases, leaving 14 bases between the germline ends. This CDR3 is 14 amino acids long. In DNA form, the CDR3 reads TGTGCCAGCAGTTACTTGAACAACGTGGACGGCTACACCTTC. It yields the protein CASSYLNNVDGYTF.

This clone was detected only a few times. The chain couples TRBV6-1 to TRBJ1-5; 8 bases are a match to TRBD1. This CDR3 spans 15 amino acids. The J segment lost 9 bases and the V segment lost 0 bases, leaving 7 bases of the junction unmatched. Germline V gene data show CDR1 as MNHNS and CDR2 as SASEGT. The CDR3 sequence: CASSEAHRGVWPQHF. CDR3 DNA sequence: TGTGCCAGCAGTGAAGCCCACAGGGGGGTCTGGCCCCAGCATTTT.